This TCR beta chain was sequenced for a study of shared clonotypes between healthy human individuals. Study background: The composition of the donors was a couple of women and three men aged 18 to 49.

The donors were adults (healthy and HIV-negative) with no recent acute infections or vaccinations. Broader study findings: What rarefaction showed was incomplete sorted-subset sequencing despite large depth.

CDR3 length equals 14 residues. V lost 2 bases and J 7 bases, leaving 13 bases between the germline ends. Germline values: CDR1 SGHDT, CDR2 YYEEEE. As to this clone: Its antigen is unidentified.

Repertoires were generated with immunoSEQ multiplex PCR, while TCRdb's copy carries only in-frame clones and drops some. The sample gives around 1.4 million clones, around 98.5% of which show up once; 0.36% is in the top ten. Sequenced: naive CD4+ T cells sorted from blood. Subset denoted: CD45RA+ positively selected. The rearrangement links TRBV5-6 to TRBJ2-1; D is possibly TRBD1 or TRBD2 (6 bases each). This TCR was recovered from a young man in good health. CDR3: CASSFGRGRNEQFF. In DNA, the CDR3 is TGTGCCAGCAGCTTCGGAAGGGGGAGGAATGAGCAGTTCTTC.